A single sample gave rise to the 30 T cell receptor beta chains below, sequenced in a study of regulatory T cells in long-lasting Graves disease. Time point defined: newly diagnosed GD, antithyroid drugs for less than 3 months. PBMCs were the source of the RNA used for TCR sequencing. CDR3-region Arm-PCR and iRepertoire HTBI primers produced the TCR beta libraries. Using its own MiXCR run on the multiplex PCR reads, TCRdb lists one record per CDR3 protein. The repertoire holds 560,000 or so distinct CDR3 sequences, with 15% to 20% as singletons. These data are also associated with another study on T cells in Graves' hyperthyroidism and ophthalmopathy.

Sequencing used peripheral blood mononuclear cells (PBMCs), obtained at new diagnosis, from a patient treated with antithyroid drugs. Receptors originate from a man younger than 35 with Graves disease.

This clonotype occurred many times. The rearrangement joins TRBV20-1 to TRBJ2-4, with 7 bases fitting TRBD2. This CDR3 is 16 amino acids long. V gave up 3 bases and J gave up 0 bases; unmatched junction bases: 8. Germline V CDR1 and CDR2: DFQATT, SNEGSKA (reference sequence). CDR3 loop: CSASATRGEAKNIQYF. The CDR3 coding sequence is TGCAGTGCTAGCGCCACTCGGGGGGAAGCCAAAAACATTCAGTACTTC.

This clonotype was seen many times. The chain links TRBV27 to TRBJ2-1; 12 bases map to TRBD1. With 5 bases clipped from V and 9 bases from J, the junction kept 8 bases outside the gene matches. CDR3 length: 15 residues. Germline CDR1 MNHEY, CDR2 SMNVEV (reference sequence). CDR3 coding DNA: TGTGCCAGCAGTGCCGGGACAGGGGGCGGCGGTGAGCAGTTCTTC. It encodes CASSAGTGGGGEQFF.

To note about this clonotype: A much larger clone differs by one base, so this may be a read error. The genes are TRBV12-5 and TRBJ2-1, with D perhaps TRBD1 or TRBD2 (5 bases each). Germline V gene data show CDR1 as LGHNT and CDR2 as FRNRAP. The CDR3 sequence is 14 residues long. CDR3 sequence (DNA): TGTGCTAGTGCCTCCCCAGGGAGTCTCAATGAGCAGTCCTTC. As protein: CASASPGSLNEQSF.

This clonotype was seen many times. J is TRBJ2-4 and V is TRBV28, with 9 positions matching TRBD1. In germline, CDR1 is MDHEN, CDR2 SYDVKM. CDR3 size: 15 residues. V dropped 4 bases and J dropped 6; count of bases not matched to a gene: 7. As DNA, the CDR3 is TGTGCCAGCAGTTCGACCGGGACAGGGAGAAACATTCAGTACTTC. The encoded protein is CASSSTGTGRNIQYF.

There are a few counts of this clonotype. This chain uses TRBV28 with TRBJ1-5; D possibly corresponds to TRBD1 (5 bases). V was shortened by 3 bases and J by 5 bases, with 11 bases between the two germline ends. The germline gives CDR1 MDHEN, CDR2 SYDVKM. The CDR3 runs 14 residues. The CDR3 nucleotides read TGTGCCAGCAGTTTCGCCCAGGGTGATCAGCCCCAGCATTTT. This sequence encodes CASSFAQGDQPQHF.

Only a few counts were recorded for this clonotype. The V call is TRBV19, the J call TRBJ2-7; 9 bases match TRBD2. Germline V gene data show CDR1 as LNHDA and CDR2 as SQIVND (reference sequence). Losses at the gene ends were 1 base for V and 6 bases for J; bases not matched to a gene: 7. CDR3 length: 15 amino acids. The CDR3 spells CASSIVVAGEVEQYF. The CDR3 region has the DNA TGTGCCAGTAGTATAGTAGTAGCGGGAGAAGTCGAGCAGTACTTC.

The genes are TRBV5-1 and TRBJ2-4; D call uncertain. Germline V gene sequence: CDR1 SGHRS, CDR2 YFSETQ. This CDR3 has 14 residues. V was cut by 0 bases and J by 5 bases, with 9 bases left in between. In nucleotides, the CDR3 is TGCGCCAGCAGCTTGGGGCAGGCCCAAAACATTCAGTACTTC. Translated, it gives CASSLGQAQNIQYF. The whole variable domain, filled in from reference TRBV5-1 and TRBJ2-4, reads KAGVTQTPRYLIKTRGQQVTLSCSPISGHRSVSWYQQTPGQGLQFLFEYFSETQRNKGNFPGRFSGRQFSNSRSEMNVSTLELGDSALYLCASSLGQAQNIQYFGAGTRLSVL.

The V gene is TRBV18, the J gene TRBJ1-3; D is perhaps TRBD1 (5 bases). CDR1 and CDR2 from the germline V gene are KGHSH and LQKENI. The V end lost 0 bases, the J end lost 0 bases, and 12 bases lay between the germline ends. This CDR3 comprises 17 residues. CDR3 DNA sequence: TGTGCCAGCTCACCACCGGGTTTGGGGACCTCTGGAAACACCATATATTTT. The encoded protein is CASSPPGLGTSGNTIYF.

The chain employs TRBV20-1 and TRBJ2-1; 10 bases line up with TRBD2. Germline loops: CDR1 DFQATT, CDR2 SNEGSKA (reference sequence). Germline trimming cut 0 bases from V and 2 bases from J; bases unmatched to any gene: 10. The CDR3 spans 18 residues. CDR3 DNA sequence: TGCAGTGCTAGAGACCCTCCGGGGACTAGCGCTACCTACAATGAGCAGTTCTTC. Amino acid sequence: CSARDPPGTSATYNEQFF.

V is TRBV7-2 and J is TRBJ1-5; no clear D. CDR1 and CDR2 (germline): SGHTA, FQGNSA. CDR3 length equals 17 residues. The ends were cut back, 1 base at V and 0 bases at J, with 13 bases in the middle. The CDR3 coding sequence is TGTGCCAGCAGCTTAGTATTTCAGACTTATAGCAATCAGCCCCAGCATTTT. Translation gives CASSLVFQTYSNQPQHF.

The chain couples TRBV2 to TRBJ1-1; maybe TRBD1 (5 bases). Germline V CDR1 and CDR2: SNHLY, FYNNEI. The CDR3 runs 15 residues. Between the trimmed V and J ends, which lost 1 base and 0 bases, there was a span of 9 bases. The CDR3 loop is CASSEETVVNTEAFF. The CDR3 DNA is TGTGCCAGCAGTGAAGAGACAGTCGTGAACACTGAAGCTTTCTTT.

This clonotype showed up many times. The rearrangement joins TRBV28 to TRBJ2-3; weak D call: TRBD2 (6 bases). Germline CDR1 reads MDHEN; CDR2 reads SYDVKM. Trimming removed 6 bases from V and 6 bases from J, with 28 bases in between. This CDR3 contains 18 residues. The CDR3 loop is CASRYLPGDCLYTDTQYF. The DNA for the CDR3 is TGTGCCAGCAGGTACCTCCCGGGAGATTGTTTGTATACGGATACGCAGTATTTT.

This clonotype has at least ten counts. The chain has TRBV5-1 and TRBJ2-1; 10 nucleotides match TRBD2. The J segment lost 8 bases and the V segment lost 5 bases, leaving 16 bases of the junction unmatched. CDR3 length: 17 amino acids. Germline CDR1 SGHRS, CDR2 YFSETQ. CDR3 region: CASSGSPLAGGMDEQFF. CDR3 in DNA: TGCGCCAGCAGTGGCTCGCCTTTAGCGGGAGGCATGGATGAGCAGTTCTTC.

The chain links TRBV6-1 to TRBJ2-7; no firm D call. The CDR3 spans 14 residues. V was shortened by 6 bases and J by 2 bases, with 14 bases between the two germline ends. The germline gives CDR1 MNHNS, CDR2 SASEGT. CDR3 amino acids: CASSHWTETYEQYF. The DNA for the CDR3 is TGTGCCAGCAGCCATTGGACGGAGACCTACGAGCAGTACTTC.

V and J are TRBV20-1 and TRBJ2-1, with 7 nucleotides matching TRBD2. This CDR3 has 12 amino acids. V shed 6 bases and J 10 bases; nucleotides not matched to a gene: 9. Germline V gives CDR1 DFQATT, CDR2 SNEGSKA (reference sequence). DNA for the CDR3: TGCAGTGCCAAAAGAGCGGGGTTAGAGCAGTTCTTC. Amino acids: CSAKRAGLEQFF.

This clonotype was observed at least ten times. The V and J genes are TRBV27 and TRBJ2-2; 7 bases are shared with TRBD2. CDR1 and CDR2 (germline): MNHEY, SMNVEV (reference sequence). The CDR3 is 16 amino acids. Trimming took 8 bases from V and 1 from J; bases not matched to a gene: 10. Here the CDR3 reads CASGRERTLNTGELFF. The DNA for the CDR3 is TGTGCCAGCGGGCGGGAGCGGACCCTGAACACCGGGGAGCTGTTTTTT.

This clonotype was found many times. The chain has TRBV2 and TRBJ1-2; D not certain. The length of the CDR3 is 12 residues. CDR1 is SNHLY and CDR2 is FYNNEI in the germline V gene. With 1 base removed from V and 8 bases from J, the gap between germline ends came to 8 bases. DNA of the CDR3: TGTGCCAGCAGTGAAGAAGGGTTGGGCTACACCTTC. Its translation is CASSEEGLGYTF.

This clonotype was observed a few times. The V and J genes are TRBV20-1 and TRBJ2-2, with a possible D match to TRBD1 (5 bases). Germline loops: CDR1 DFQATT, CDR2 SNEGSKA (reference sequence). There are 13 residues in the CDR3. V shed 4 bases and J shed 0 bases, with 6 bases lying between them. CDR3 DNA: TGCAGTGCTAAGGGGTCGAACACCGGGGAGCTGTTTTTT. Amino acids: CSAKGSNTGELFF.

This clonotype came up many times. This chain links TRBV20-1 with TRBJ2-7, with 7 bases lining up with TRBD1. This CDR3 contains 13 residues. CDR1 is DFQATT and CDR2 is SNEGSKA in the germline V gene (reference sequence). The ends lost 5 bases at V and 0 bases at J; junction bases unmatched: 4. CDR3 protein: CSAVRDSSYEQYF. DNA of the CDR3: TGCAGTGCTGTCCGGGACAGCTCCTACGAGCAGTACTTC.

In its sample, this clonotype was seen many times. The chain recombines TRBV11-2 with TRBJ2-4; 8 bases fit TRBD1. After removal of 5 bases from V and 7 bases from J, the junction contained 10 bases not matched to a gene. Looked up from germline, CDR1 is SGHAT and CDR2 is FQNNGV. The CDR3 is 15 amino acids. The CDR3 DNA reads TGTGCCAGCAGCGCCCGGACAGGGCACTGGAACATTCAGTACTTC. It is translated as CASSARTGHWNIQYF. Looking up the rest from reference TRBV11-2 and TRBJ2-4 gives the full variable domain: EAGVAQSPRYKIIEKRQSVAFWCNPISGHATLYWYQQILGQGPKLLIQFQNNGVVDDSQLPKDRFSAERLKGVDSTLKIQPAKLEDSAVYLCASSARTGHWNIQYFGAGTRLSVL.

J is TRBJ2-3 and V is TRBV19; 8 positions match TRBD2. The junction had 6 bases not matched to a gene; V was cut back by 5 bases and J by 2 bases. Germline V CDR1 and CDR2: LNHDA, SQIVND (reference sequence). This CDR3 is built from 15 residues. Written as DNA, the CDR3 is TGTGCCAGTAGTGCCCTAGCGGGTATCACAGATACGCAGTATTTT. It yields the protein CASSALAGITDTQYF.

This clonotype showed up many times. The rearrangement uses TRBV12-3 or TRBV12-4 and TRBJ1-5; 7 positions agree with TRBD1. The CDR3 extends over 17 amino acids. Germline trimming cut 8 bases from V and 0 bases from J; bases unmatched to any gene: 13. The DNA for the CDR3 is TGTGCCAGCGGAAGCGAGGGGGCCCCTTATAGCAATCAGCCCCAGCATTTT. Translation gives CASGSEGAPYSNQPQHF.

The chain recombines TRBV11-3 with TRBJ2-7; TRBD2 matches at 8 bases. J lost 0 bases, V lost 4 bases, and 11 bases had no gene match. The length of the CDR3 is 17 residues. Germline V gives CDR1 SGHNT, CDR2 YENEEA. CDR3: CASSWSSGPGNSYEQYF. The DNA of the CDR3 is TGTGCCAGCAGCTGGTCTAGCGGGCCCGGAAACTCCTACGAGCAGTACTTC.

This clonotype was observed many times. This rearrangement joins TRBV11-2 to TRBJ2-1; D possibly corresponds to TRBD2 (6 bases). The V gene's germline CDR1 is SGHAT and CDR2 FQNNGV. CDR3 length: 16 residues. The V and J ends lost 0 bases and 0 bases respectively, with 9 bases between them. In nucleotides, the CDR3 is TGTGCCAGCAGCTTAGAATCGCGGGACTCCTACAATGAGCAGTTCTTC. This codes for CASSLESRDSYNEQFF.

The V and J genes are TRBV18 and TRBJ2-5; the D is unclear. CDR1 and CDR2 (germline): KGHSH, LQKENI. CDR3 length: 12 amino acids. Trimming took off 5 bases at V and 6 bases at J, with 10 bases between the two ends. The CDR3: CASSAILKTQYF. DNA of the CDR3: TGTGCCAGCTCAGCGATTTTAAAGACCCAGTACTTC. The entire variable domain, with the rest obtained from reference TRBV18 and TRBJ2-5, is as follows: NAGVMQNPRHLVRRRGQEARLRCSPMKGHSHVYWYRQLPEEGLKFMVYLQKENIIDESGMPKERFSAEFPKEGPSILRIQQVVRGDSAAYFCASSAILKTQYFGPGTRLLVL.

This clonotype was recorded many times. The genes are TRBV3-1 and TRBJ1-1; D ambiguous. This CDR3 is built from 15 residues. CDR1 and CDR2 from the germline V gene are LGHDT and YNNKEL (reference sequence). Trimming cost V 3 bases and J 4 bases, with 15 bases left between them. CDR3 nucleotides: TGTGCCAGCAGCCAGAGCGAAAGTTGGAGCACTGAAGCTTTCTTT. Translated: CASSQSESWSTEAFF.

This clonotype was picked up many times. The V and J genes are TRBV18 and TRBJ2-7; no clear D. The CDR3 has 14 residues. V lost 2 bases to trimming and J lost 2 bases, with 10 bases between them. The germline CDR1 and CDR2 sequences are KGHSH and LQKENI. CDR3 in amino acids: CASSPGGLPYEQYF. CDR3 sequence (DNA): TGTGCCAGCTCACCAGGTGGTCTGCCCTACGAGCAGTACTTC. The full variable domain, completed using reference TRBV18 and TRBJ2-7, is NAGVMQNPRHLVRRRGQEARLRCSPMKGHSHVYWYRQLPEEGLKFMVYLQKENIIDESGMPKERFSAEFPKEGPSILRIQQVVRGDSAAYFCASSPGGLPYEQYFGPGTRLTVT.

V is TRBV24-1 and J is TRBJ2-2; D not certain. The CDR3 loop spans 13 amino acids. V dropped 9 bases and J dropped 2 bases, with 9 bases sitting between them. Germline CDR1 and CDR2: KGHDR and SFDVKD. CDR3 bases: TGTGCCACCGGGCTCACAAACACCGGGGAGCTGTTTTTT. As protein: CATGLTNTGELFF.

V is TRBV10-2 and J is TRBJ2-7; weak D call: TRBD1 (6 bases). V gave up 4 bases and J gave up 4 bases, with 20 bases separating them. Looked up from germline, CDR1 is WSHSY and CDR2 is SAAADI. The length of the CDR3 is 16 residues. The CDR3 here is CASSVPLDRYGYEQYF. CDR3 DNA: TGCGCCAGCAGTGTACCCCTGGACAGATACGGATACGAGCAGTACTTC.

This clonotype was picked up many times. This chain connects TRBV7-9 to TRBJ2-7; D is unclear. V was clipped by 1 base and J by 5 bases, with 9 bases between them. The CDR3 runs 13 residues. The V gene's germline CDR1 is SEHNR and CDR2 FQNEAQ (reference sequence). The CDR3 spells CASSLGNPNEQYF. The CDR3 DNA sequence: TGTGCCAGCAGCTTAGGAAATCCGAACGAGCAGTACTTC.